This T cell receptor beta chain was observed in a study of T cell repertoires in cytomegalovirus infection. TCRdb ran MiXCR on the reads and lists one entry per CDR3 protein. The sample carries roughly 300,000 distinct CDR3 sequences, approximately 9.5% recorded once. Losses at the gene ends were 9 bases for V and 6 bases for J; bases not matched to a gene: 12. The CDR3 consists of 15 residues. Germline CDR1 is SNHLY and CDR2 is FYNNEI. The chain couples TRBV2 to TRBJ2-7; the match to TRBD2 covers 12 bases. Sequencing was done on a sample of PBMCs. This clonotype originated in a human donor in good health (CMV status not recorded). Some clones in this sample may be carry-over from other donors' samples. The CDR3, as DNA: TGTGCCAGACCAAACGGAACTAGCGGGGGGTTCGAGCAGTACTTC. Its protein product is CARPNGTSGGFEQYF.